This T cell receptor (beta chain) was retrieved from a study of T cells expressing NK-cell markers. Reprocessing the 5' RACE reads, TCRdb reports a single entry for every CDR3 protein and omits DNA. Its listing shows 550,000 to 600,000 distinct CDR3 sequences. The CDR3 length is 13 residues. Germline CDR1 reads DFQATT; CDR2 reads SNEGSKA (reference sequence). V is TRBV20-1 and J is TRBJ2-1; TCRdb proposes TRBD2, but this gene call is untestable without DNA. Sequences were obtained from blood T cells: a sorted CD56 or NKG2C T cell subset, CD4+ or CD8+ T cells, or bulk PBMC T cells (not recorded which). The receptor's source is a man aged 18-30 years in good health. CDR3 sequence reads: CSSGTEPYNEQFF.